The subject of this entry is one T cell receptor (beta chain). The antigen this receptor binds is unknown. No clone much larger than this one lies a single base away; base qualities are absent. Libraries were prepared through the immunoSEQ multiplex PCR assay. For TCR sequencing, RNA was extracted from every sample and reverse transcribed into cDNA to serve as template. First-strand cDNA was synthesized with SuperScript III using a 2:1 mix of oligo-dT and random hexamers. A synthetic immune receptor repertoire was used to gauge amplification bias, and whatever bias remained was removed computationally. The published analysis was carried out like this. Raw reads were preprocessed for error removal, and CDR3 was defined according to IMGT conventions as running from the conserved cysteine to phenylalanine. Clonality was computed as 1 minus the Shannon entropy, with the entropy normalized by log2 of the number of productive unique TCRs. CD4 or CD8 identity of scalp clones was inferred by cross-referencing scalp TCRbeta sequences with sorted blood CD4 and CD8 repertoires. What TCRdb holds here is the immuneACCESS table cut down to in-frame rearrangements. Part of the clones is not present; checked against another copy, under half of the missing clones reflect an unresolved V gene, and the others are unexplained. That table gives V, J and clone size, and the DNA gave D and trimming. Counted in this sample were about 190,000 clones; 45% to 75% of them appeared once. Clones ranked in the top ten supply approximately 0.69% of the sample.

From V the trimming removes 0 bases and from J it removes 4 bases, while the gene matches leave 7 bases of the junction unaccounted for. Reading the germline V gene gives CDR1 SQVTM and CDR2 ANQGSEA. The CDR3 measures 15 amino acids from cysteine to phenylalanine. The sequence is cut down to CDR3 DNA, 45 bases in frame from base 1. The sample is drawn from a study of CD8+ T cells in alopecia areata listed by TCRdb under 2018. Study-wide context: Treated patients were enrolled in an open-label pilot trial of oral tofacitinib, 5 to 10 mg twice daily, for moderate-to-severe alopecia areata. Tofacitinib was given for 6 to 18 months, followed by 6 months of follow-up off drug to assess delayed response and recurrence. In treated patients, disease severity was measured using the SALT score, which gives the percentage of scalp surface area affected. In both human patients and the C3H/HeJ mouse model, the study applied high-throughput TCRbeta sequencing to look at T cell clonal expansion in alopecia areata. On the human side, TCRbeta sequencing was run on scalp tissue and on sorted CD4+ and CD8+ peripheral blood T cells from healthy controls and from alopecia areata patients with either patchy or totalis/universalis disease. Biopsies were taken from tofacitinib-treated patients at baseline and again at 4 and 24 weeks into treatment, and several of those patients also had a later scalp biopsy. Scalp clonality was compared among normal scalp (n=4), patchy alopecia areata scalp (n=8), and alopecia totalis/universalis scalp (n=8). The RNA source kit depended on sample type: the PAXgene miRNA kit for fixed scalp, the miRNeasy kit for PBMCs, and the RNeasy kit for mouse skin. TCRbeta CDR3 regions were amplified by immunoSEQ multiplex PCR using 35 Vbeta forward and 13 Jbeta reverse primers.

Results and caveats for the whole study, not just this receptor: Compared with normal scalp, lesional scalp had higher clonality and more expanded CD8+ clones, particularly in alopecia totalis/universalis, a pattern that suggests antigenic drive. During tofacitinib treatment, many expanded lesional clones remained in scalp and blood, and this persistence may partly explain relapse after treatment is stopped. The treated cohort was small, with a single nonresponder, so links between baseline CD8+ expansion and response need larger studies. Shared TCR sequences between patients were less evident than in mice, which may be partly attributable to HLA diversity in the patient population. Unlike mouse skin, where gammadelta T cells dominate, normal human skin contains resident alphabeta T cells that get sequenced too, which complicates analysis of the scalp TCR repertoire. Scalp clonality and the number of expanded CD8+ clones among the top 100 scalp clones were significantly decreased by tofacitinib.

Sample time point, as interpreted from the label and publication: around 4 weeks on oral tofacitinib. This specimen's treatment or condition label, interpreted: oral pan-JAK inhibitor, 5-10 mg twice daily. Lesional scalp punch biopsies and peripheral blood were obtained from alopecia areata patients. PBMCs were isolated by density centrifugation and stained for CD3, CD4 and CD8, and CD4+ and CD8+ T cells were sorted on a FACSAria. The specimen comprised CD4+ T cells sorted from blood, sampled at week 4, from a patient treated with tofacitinib. Rearrangement joined TRBV29-1 to TRBJ2-7, with 9 bases aligning to TRBD1. The sequence was collected from a human donor with alopecia areata. The DNA is as follows: TGCAGCGTTGAAGATTCGGGGACAGGGTTGTACGAGCAGTACTTC. Translated, this is CSVEDSGTGLYEQYF.